This TCR beta chain was captured in a study of vaccination and CD4 T cells after COVID-19. Oncomine TCR Beta short-read sequencing was applied to DNA from cultured CD4+ T cells. TCRdb re-analysed the PCR reads in MiXCR, keeping a single row per CDR3 protein. The data hold around 17,000 distinct CDR3 sequences, with 47% observed a single time. Looked up from germline, CDR1 is DFQATT and CDR2 is SNEGSKA (reference sequence). The V segment lost 4 bases and the J segment 4 bases; nucleotides outside the gene matches: 12. This CDR3 spans 16 amino acids. Details on this clonotype: Its cognate antigen is unknown.

Time point indicated: late sampling 161 to 241 days after vaccination in three convalescent patients. Treatment indicated: 10-day PBMC culture with coronavirus spike peptide pools or control peptides (ViraFEST assay). The receptor was derived from a human donor who had recovered from COVID-19. The chain has TRBV20-1 and TRBJ2-3, with 9 bases fitting TRBD2. This material consisted of CD4+ T cells from blood, cultured in vitro, taken about 7 months after SARS-CoV-2 vaccination. DNA for the CDR3: TGCAGTGCTACGAATGGAATAGCGGGGGCCTCAGATACGCAGTATTTT. As protein: CSATNGIAGASDTQYF.